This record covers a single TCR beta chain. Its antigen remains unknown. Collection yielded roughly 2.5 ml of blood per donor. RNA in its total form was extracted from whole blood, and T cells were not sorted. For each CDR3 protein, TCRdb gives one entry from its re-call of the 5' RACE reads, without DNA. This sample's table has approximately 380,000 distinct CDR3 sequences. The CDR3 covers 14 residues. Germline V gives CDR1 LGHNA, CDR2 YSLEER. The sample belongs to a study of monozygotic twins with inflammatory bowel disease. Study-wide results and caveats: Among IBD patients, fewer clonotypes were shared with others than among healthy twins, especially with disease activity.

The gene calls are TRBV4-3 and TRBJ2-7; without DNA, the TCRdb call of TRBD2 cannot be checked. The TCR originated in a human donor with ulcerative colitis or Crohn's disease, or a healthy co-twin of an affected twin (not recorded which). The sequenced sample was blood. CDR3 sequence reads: CASSQDTVRGEQYF.